Shown below are 21 T cell receptor beta chains from a single sample sequenced in a study of T-cell reconstitution after alpha-beta-depleted transplantation in children. The authors prepared the TCRbeta library with unique molecular identifiers. MiXCR, run by TCRdb on the PCR reads, gives a single entry per CDR3 protein. The sample has some 550,000 distinct CDR3 sequences, approximately 20% seen once; the top ten hold 3.3%. Material: PBMCs from the stem cell graft donor, obtained from the stem cell graft. These receptors originate from a human donor who donated a stem cell graft to a child with acute lymphoblastic leukemia.

The chain links TRBV4-1 to TRBJ1-2; D is possibly TRBD1 (5 bases). The germline gives CDR1 MGHRA, CDR2 YSYEKL. V was cut by 6 bases and J by 4 bases, with 18 bases left in between. This CDR3 is 15 amino acids long. Here the CDR3 DNA reads TGCGCCAGCAGTGTAGCGGGGGAGGGCAGCTATGGCTACACCTTC. As protein: CASSVAGEGSYGYTF.

The rearrangement joins TRBV5-1 to TRBJ2-3; TRBD2 agrees at 11 bases. Trimming at V came to 3 bases and at J to 1 base, leaving 7 bases not matched to a gene. The CDR3 loop spans 17 amino acids. Per the germline V gene, CDR1 is SGHRS and CDR2 is YFSETQ. The CDR3 nucleotides read TGCGCCAGCAGCTCGACTAGCGGGACCGACCGCACAGATACGCAGTATTTT. Its translation: CASSSTSGTDRTDTQYF.

This clonotype was seen more than once but under ten times. The chain links TRBV27 to TRBJ2-1; 8 positions agree with TRBD2. Trimming at V came to 0 bases and at J to 6 bases, leaving 7 bases not matched to a gene. Germline V lookup: CDR1 MNHEY, CDR2 SMNVEV (reference sequence). The CDR3 has 16 amino acids. CDR3 in amino acids: CASSLSASGWVNEQFF. The CDR3 region has the DNA TGTGCCAGCAGTTTATCAGCTAGCGGGTGGGTCAATGAGCAGTTCTTC.

This clonotype was picked up a small number of times. The chain combines TRBV5-6 with TRBJ1-6; 7 bases map to TRBD1. Germline assignment: CDR1 SGHDT and CDR2 YYEEEE. The CDR3 is 14 amino acids. Germline trimming cut 2 bases from V and 7 bases from J; bases unmatched to any gene: 3. The CDR3 DNA is TGTGCCAGCAGCTTTACAGGGGACAATTCACCCCTCCACTTT. It codes for CASSFTGDNSPLHF.

The chain has TRBV7-9 and TRBJ2-1; tentatively, D is TRBD1 (6 bases). V was clipped by 1 base and J by 2 bases, with 9 bases between them. Germline V gene lookup returns CDR1 SEHNR and CDR2 FQNEAQ (reference sequence). CDR3 length: 15 residues. CDR3 protein: CASSLGQDTYNEQFF. The CDR3 nucleotides read TGTGCCAGCAGCTTAGGACAGGACACCTACAATGAGCAGTTCTTC.

The V call is TRBV15, the J call TRBJ2-5; no reliable D call. Looked up from germline, CDR1 is LNHNV and CDR2 is YYDKDF (reference sequence). With 5 bases removed from V and 2 bases from J, the gap between germline ends came to 12 bases. This CDR3 spans 14 amino acids. CDR3: CATSSGHLQETQYF. Written as DNA, the CDR3 is TGTGCCACCAGCTCCGGCCATTTACAAGAGACCCAGTACTTC.

The rearrangement uses TRBV7-7 and TRBJ2-7, with 10 bases aligning to TRBD1. Looked up from germline, CDR1 is SSHAT and CDR2 is FNYEAQ (reference sequence). V dropped 5 bases and J dropped 3; count of bases not matched to a gene: 4. This CDR3 is 14 amino acids long. CDR3 nucleotides: TGTGCCAGCAGCGCGGGACAGGGGTTCTACGAGCAGTACTTC. This encodes CASSAGQGFYEQYF. Supplemented by reference TRBV7-7 and TRBJ2-7, the full variable domain reads GAGVSQSPRYKVTKRGQDVTLRCDPISSHATLYWYQQALGQGPEFLTYFNYEAQPDKSGLPSDRFSAERPEGSISTLTIQRTEQRDSAMYRCASSAGQGFYEQYFGPGTRLTVT.

This clonotype was observed a few times. This chain joins TRBV20-1 and TRBJ2-4; maybe TRBD1 (5 bases). The V end lost 6 bases, the J end lost 8 bases, and 14 bases lay between the germline ends. Germline assignment: CDR1 DFQATT and CDR2 SNEGSKA (reference sequence). The CDR3 consists of 12 residues. CDR3 DNA: TGCAGTGCCAGCATCCTAGGGGACATTCAGTACTTC. Amino acid sequence: CSASILGDIQYF.

The chain carries TRBV3-1 and TRBJ2-7, with 13 bases fitting TRBD2. The germline V gene encodes CDR1 LGHDT and CDR2 YNNKEL (reference sequence). The CDR3 contains 19 residues. Unmatched junction bases numbered 12, after V lost 4 bases and J lost 0 bases. Written as DNA, the CDR3 is TGTGCCAGCAGCCGAGAGGAGGGACTAGCGGGACTCCCCTCCTACGAGCAGTACTTC. This encodes CASSREEGLAGLPSYEQYF.

This clonotype was picked up a small number of times. The V gene is TRBV27, the J gene TRBJ2-3; D is possibly TRBD2 (5 bases). The CDR3 has 14 amino acids. Germline V gives CDR1 MNHEY, CDR2 SMNVEV (reference sequence). Trimming removed 2 bases from V and 5 bases from J, with 11 bases in between. CDR3 sequence (DNA): TGTGCCAGCAGTTTACGTCCAGGAGGAGATACGCAGTATTTT. It specifies CASSLRPGGDTQYF.

The chain carries TRBV4-1 and TRBJ2-3, with TRBD2 matching over 15 bases. The germline V gene encodes CDR1 MGHRA and CDR2 YSYEKL. The junction had 3 bases not matched to a gene; V was cut back by 4 bases and J by 4 bases. The CDR3 has 16 amino acids. DNA for the CDR3: TGCGCCAGCAGCCGGGGACTAGCGGGAGGAGCAGATACGCAGTATTTT. Amino acid sequence: CASSRGLAGGADTQYF.

This clonotype was counted between two and nine times. The V and J genes are TRBV7-9 and TRBJ1-4; D not certain. The CDR3 sequence is 13 residues long. The germline V and J ends were trimmed by 6 bases and 8 bases, with 13 bases remaining between them. The germline gives CDR1 SEHNR, CDR2 FQNEAQ (reference sequence). CDR3 nucleotide sequence: TGTGCCAGCAGGGACGGTCGGCTGGAAAAACTGTTTTTT. The encoded protein is CASRDGRLEKLFF. Based on the CDR3 plus reference TRBV7-9 and TRBJ1-4, the full variable domain is DTGVSQNPRHKITKRGQNVTFRCDPISEHNRLYWYRQTLGQGPEFLTYFQNEAQLEKSRLLSDRFSAERPKGSFSTLEIQRTEQGDSAMYLCASRDGRLEKLFFGSGTQLSVL.

This clonotype has more than one count but fewer than ten. The gene calls are TRBV5-6 and TRBJ1-1; D remains ambiguous. Deletions cut 1 base from V and 1 base from J, with 8 bases between. This CDR3 contains 14 residues. Germline V CDR1 and CDR2: SGHDT, YYEEEE. CDR3: CASSLPAQNTEAFF. The DNA for the CDR3 is TGTGCCAGCAGCTTGCCCGCCCAGAACACTGAAGCTTTCTTT.

This clonotype was counted between two and nine times. V usage is TRBV5-1 and J usage is TRBJ2-1; D may be TRBD1 (5 bases). V lost 1 base and J 0 bases, leaving 8 bases between the germline ends. This CDR3 contains 15 residues. The germline gives CDR1 SGHRS, CDR2 YFSETQ. The CDR3 loop is CASSLRTNSYNEQFF. The CDR3 DNA sequence: TGCGCCAGCAGCTTGAGGACAAACTCCTACAATGAGCAGTTCTTC.

The chain joins TRBV19 to TRBJ2-1; TRBD1 matches at 9 bases. V lost 4 bases, J lost 0 bases, and 22 bases stayed unmatched. The CDR3 consists of 22 residues. From germline, CDR1 is LNHDA and CDR2 SQIVND (reference sequence). The CDR3: CASSRDGRRTGAFLSSYNEQFF. The CDR3, as DNA: TGTGCCAGTAGTAGAGATGGGCGAAGGACAGGGGCCTTCCTCAGCTCCTACAATGAGCAGTTCTTC.

This chain joins TRBV7-3 and TRBJ2-7; D gene ambiguous. This CDR3 spans 15 amino acids. The V gene lost 0 bases and the J gene lost 5 bases, with 14 bases spanning the gap. The germline V gene encodes CDR1 SGHTA and CDR2 FQGTGA. The DNA of the CDR3 is TGTGCCAGCAGCTTAACCCTCCGGAGAAACGACGAGCAGTACTTC. Amino acids: CASSLTLRRNDEQYF.

This clonotype was picked up one time. The CDR3 spells CASSSRGGVYYGYTF. CDR3 sequence (DNA): TGTGCCAGCAGTTCCCGGGGAGGGGTTTACTATGGCTACACCTTC. The rearrangement links TRBV12-3 or TRBV12-4 to TRBJ1-2; D is possibly TRBD1 (5 bases). The CDR3 is 15 residues long. V lost 4 bases and J 3 bases, leaving 15 bases between the germline ends.

This clonotype has only a few counts. The gene calls are TRBV6-4 and TRBJ1-1; D perhaps matches TRBD1 (5 bases). The CDR3 runs 13 residues. Germline V gene sequence: CDR1 MRHNA, CDR2 SNTAGT. Trimming stripped 11 bases from V and 4 bases from J, with 17 bases between. Written as DNA, the CDR3 is TGTGCCTGTCGGGAGGAGGGGTCCACTGAAGCTTTCTTT. This sequence encodes CACREEGSTEAFF.

The V call is TRBV29-1, the J call TRBJ2-6; D unclear. CDR1 and CDR2 from the germline V gene are SQVTM and ANQGSEA. This CDR3 has 13 residues. The V end lost 6 bases, the J end lost 2 bases, and 8 bases lay between the germline ends. This CDR3 is CSVLLAGANVLTF. The CDR3 DNA reads as TGCAGCGTCCTCCTAGCTGGGGCCAACGTCCTGACTTTC.

The chain recombines TRBV12-3 or TRBV12-4 with TRBJ2-7; TRBD2 might be the D (6 bases). The CDR3 covers 12 residues. The V end was cut by 7 bases, the J end by 7 bases, with 14 bases between. The CDR3 DNA sequence: TGTGCCAGCACCGTTGGCCGGGGGGAGCAGTACTTC. Encoded protein: CASTVGRGEQYF.

This chain links TRBV7-9 with TRBJ2-1; D remains ambiguous. Germline CDR1 reads SEHNR; CDR2 reads FQNEAQ (reference sequence). The V end lost 1 base, the J end lost 8 bases, and 6 bases lay between the germline ends. This CDR3 spans 12 amino acids. CDR3 sequence reads: CASSLGPDEQFF. CDR3 bases: TGTGCCAGCAGCTTAGGCCCGGATGAGCAGTTCTTC.